The 8 T cell receptor beta chains presented below share a single source sample, sequenced in a study of shared clonotypes between healthy human individuals. The protocol was immunoSEQ multiplex PCR, while the TCRdb copy is restricted to in-frame clones and leaves out a portion. Of 1.6 million or so clones in the sample, 98% to 99% were seen once. The sample taken for sequencing was naive CD4+ T cells sorted from blood. The sample's subset: CD45RA+ positively selected. Every receptor here comes from a man aged 30 to 45 in good health.

The J gene is TRBJ1-2, the V gene TRBV7-9; no reliable D call. The V end was cut by 8 bases, the J end by 8 bases, with 6 bases between. The V gene's germline CDR1 is SEHNR and CDR2 FQNEAQ (reference sequence). This CDR3 comprises 9 residues. CDR3 protein: CASGIGYTF. The CDR3 nucleotides are TGTGCCAGCGGGATCGGCTACACCTTC.

The V and J genes are TRBV6-6 and TRBJ1-3, with D tentatively TRBD1 (6 bases). The CDR3 spans 12 residues. From germline, CDR1 is MNHNY and CDR2 SVGAGI (reference sequence). V was trimmed by 10 bases and J by 1 base, leaving 8 bases between them. The CDR3 bases are TGTGCCACAGGACAGTCTGGAAACACCATATATTTT. Translation: CATGQSGNTIYF.

V and J are TRBV18 and TRBJ2-2; TRBD2 is a possible D gene (5 bases). The CDR3 runs 14 residues. Germline CDR1 reads KGHSH; CDR2 reads LQKENI. The ends were cut back, 3 bases at V and 5 bases at J, with 10 bases in the middle. Here the CDR3 reads CASSPPAVTGELFF. The CDR3, as DNA: TGTGCCAGCTCACCTCCAGCGGTGACCGGGGAGCTGTTTTTT.

Comment on this clone: Additional DNA sequences in this sample encode the identical CDR3. The chain couples TRBV18 to TRBJ1-5; 9 bases agree with TRBD1. This CDR3 spans 15 amino acids. V lost 2 bases, J lost 3 bases, and 2 bases stayed unmatched. CDR1 KGHSH and CDR2 LQKENI come from the germline V gene. The CDR3 is CASSPGTGNNQPQHF. The CDR3 coding sequence is TGTGCCAGCTCACCAGGGACAGGGAACAATCAGCCCCAGCATTTT.

The chain recombines TRBV7-2 with TRBJ2-1; D assignment may be TRBD1 or TRBD2 (6 bases each). Germline V gene lookup returns CDR1 SGHTA and CDR2 FQGNSA. Trimming cost V 5 bases and J 2 bases, with 13 bases left between them. CDR3 length: 15 amino acids. CDR3: CASSPRRGAYNEQFF. DNA of the CDR3: TGTGCCAGCAGCCCGAGGAGGGGGGCCTACAATGAGCAGTTCTTC.

V and J are TRBV28 and TRBJ1-1; 9 bases agree with TRBD1. CDR1 and CDR2 (germline): MDHEN, SYDVKM. The trim removed 5 bases at V and 5 bases at J, leaving 9 bases unmatched. This CDR3 is built from 15 residues. The CDR3 spells CASSPLDRGLTEAFF. The CDR3 coding sequence is TGTGCCAGCAGTCCCCTGGACAGGGGTCTGACTGAAGCTTTCTTT. The full variable domain, in which reference TRBV28 and TRBJ1-1 provide the parts outside the CDR3, is DVKVTQSSRYLVKRTGEKVFLECVQDMDHENMFWYRQDPGLGLRLIYFSYDVKMKEKGDIPEGYSVSREKKERFSLILESASTNQTSMYLCASSPLDRGLTEAFFGQGTRLTVV.

This clone appeared once. J is TRBJ2-4 and V is TRBV28; the match to TRBD1 covers 7 bases. The V and J ends lost 5 bases and 9 bases, in that order; junction bases with no gene match: 10. Germline lookup yields CDR1 MDHEN and CDR2 SYDVKM. This CDR3 is built from 14 residues. The CDR3 loop is CASSRGRAYGIQYF. CDR3 DNA sequence: TGTGCCAGCAGTAGGGGGCGGGCCTATGGCATTCAGTACTTC. Combining the CDR3 with reference TRBV28 and TRBJ2-4 gives the whole variable domain DVKVTQSSRYLVKRTGEKVFLECVQDMDHENMFWYRQDPGLGLRLIYFSYDVKMKEKGDIPEGYSVSREKKERFSLILESASTNQTSMYLCASSRGRAYGIQYFGAGTRLSVL.

The chain combines TRBV2 with TRBJ1-2, with D unresolved. This CDR3 is 12 amino acids long. Trimming removed 9 bases at V and 7 bases at J, with 15 bases between. Germline lookup yields CDR1 SNHLY and CDR2 FYNNEI. The CDR3 region has the DNA TGTGCCAGAGACGACCCGGGAGGTGGCTACACCTTC. This encodes CARDDPGGGYTF.